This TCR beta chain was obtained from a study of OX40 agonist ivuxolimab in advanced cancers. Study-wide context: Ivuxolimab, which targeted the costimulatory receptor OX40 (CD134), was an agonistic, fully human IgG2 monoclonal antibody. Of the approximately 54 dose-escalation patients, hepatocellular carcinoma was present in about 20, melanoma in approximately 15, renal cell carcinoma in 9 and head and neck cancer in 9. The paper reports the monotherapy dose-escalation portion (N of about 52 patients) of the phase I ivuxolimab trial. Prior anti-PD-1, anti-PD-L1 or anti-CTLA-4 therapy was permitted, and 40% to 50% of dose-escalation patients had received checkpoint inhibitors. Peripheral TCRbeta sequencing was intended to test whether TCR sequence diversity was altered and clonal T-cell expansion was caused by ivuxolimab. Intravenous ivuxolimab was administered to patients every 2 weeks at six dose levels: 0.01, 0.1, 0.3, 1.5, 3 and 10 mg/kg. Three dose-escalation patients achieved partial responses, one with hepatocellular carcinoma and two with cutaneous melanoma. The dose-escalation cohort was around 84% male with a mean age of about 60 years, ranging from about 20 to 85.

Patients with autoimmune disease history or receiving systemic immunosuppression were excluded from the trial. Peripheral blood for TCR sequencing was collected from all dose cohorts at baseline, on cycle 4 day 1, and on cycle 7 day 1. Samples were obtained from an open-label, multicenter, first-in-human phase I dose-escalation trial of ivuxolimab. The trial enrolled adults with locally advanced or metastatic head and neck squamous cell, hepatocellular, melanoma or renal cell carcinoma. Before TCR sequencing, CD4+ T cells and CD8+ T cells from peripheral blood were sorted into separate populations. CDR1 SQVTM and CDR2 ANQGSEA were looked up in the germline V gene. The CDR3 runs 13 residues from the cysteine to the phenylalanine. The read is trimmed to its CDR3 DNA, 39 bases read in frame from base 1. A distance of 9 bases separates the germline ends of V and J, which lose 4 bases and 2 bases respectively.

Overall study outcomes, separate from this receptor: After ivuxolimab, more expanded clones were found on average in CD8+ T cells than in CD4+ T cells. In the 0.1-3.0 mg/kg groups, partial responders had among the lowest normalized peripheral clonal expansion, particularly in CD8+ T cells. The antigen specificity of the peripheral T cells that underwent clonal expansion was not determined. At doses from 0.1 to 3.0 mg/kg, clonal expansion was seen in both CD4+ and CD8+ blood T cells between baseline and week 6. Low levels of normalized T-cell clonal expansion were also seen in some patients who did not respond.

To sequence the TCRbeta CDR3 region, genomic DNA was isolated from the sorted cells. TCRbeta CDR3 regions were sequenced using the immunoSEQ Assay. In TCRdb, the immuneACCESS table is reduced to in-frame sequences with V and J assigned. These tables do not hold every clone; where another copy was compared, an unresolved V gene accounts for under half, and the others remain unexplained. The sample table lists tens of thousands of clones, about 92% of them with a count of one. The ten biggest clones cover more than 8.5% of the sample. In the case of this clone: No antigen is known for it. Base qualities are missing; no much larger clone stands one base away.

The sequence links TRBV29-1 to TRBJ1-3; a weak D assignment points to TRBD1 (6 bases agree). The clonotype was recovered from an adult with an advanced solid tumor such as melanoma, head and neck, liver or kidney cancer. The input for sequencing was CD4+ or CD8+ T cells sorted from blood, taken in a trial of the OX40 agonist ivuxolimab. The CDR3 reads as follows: CSVVGGPGNTIYF. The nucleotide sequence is TGCAGCGTTGTTGGGGGGCCTGGAAACACCATATATTTT. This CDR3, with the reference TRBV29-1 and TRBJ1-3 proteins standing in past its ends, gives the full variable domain SAVISQKPSRDICQRGTSLTIQCQVDSQVTMMFWYRQQPGQSLTLIATANQGSEATYESGFVIDKFPISRPNLTFSTLTVSNMSPEDSSIYLCSVVGGPGNTIYFGEGSWLTVV.